The rows below give T cell receptor beta chains drawn from one sample of a study of T cell responses to AZD1222 COVID-19 vaccine. The method was immunoSEQ multiplex PCR; TCRdb's version includes in-frame clones alone and lacks a portion of them. The sample includes about 120,000 clones, 80% to 90% seen only once; the top ten take over 8%. Sequencing used peripheral blood, obtained on day 0 of AZD1222 vaccination. Receptor source: an adult in good health. Both conserved end residues are part of each CDR3. The D gene is left open where the match is weak. A row's size may be missing; if present it is once, few, many or a size class.

D gene: -
V gene: TRBV10-2
J gene: TRBJ1-1
clone size: -
CDR3 DNA: TGCGCCAGCAGTGAGGGGGGCAGGGGACTCGACACTGAAGCTTTCTTT
CDR3 protein: CASSEGGRGLDTEAFF

D gene: TRBD2
V gene: TRBV7-9
J gene: TRBJ2-1
clone size: -
CDR3 DNA: TGTGCCAGCAGCCCCCGGACTAGCGGGAATCGCTACAATGAGCAGTTCTTC
CDR3 protein: CASSPRTSGNRYNEQFF

D gene: TRBD2
V gene: TRBV6-5
J gene: TRBJ2-1
clone size: -
CDR3 DNA: TGTGCCAGCAGTTACTCTGGCGGGGGGGCGGATGAGCAGTTCTTC
CDR3 protein: CASSYSGGGADEQFF

D gene: TRBD1
V gene: TRBV5-1
J gene: TRBJ2-7
clone size: -
CDR3 DNA: TGCGCCAGCAGCTCCCAGACAGGGATTCAAGAGCAGTACTTC
CDR3 protein: CASSSQTGIQEQYF

D gene: -
V gene: TRBV12-3/TRBV12-4
J gene: TRBJ1-5
clone size: -
CDR3 DNA: TGTGCCAGCAGTTTCGGGTATCAGCCCCAGCATTTT
CDR3 protein: CASSFGYQPQHF

D gene: -
V gene: TRBV11-1
J gene: TRBJ1-1
clone size: -
CDR3 DNA: TGTGCCACCTCCATCGAGGGCAGGACTGAAGCTTTCTTT
CDR3 protein: CATSIEGRTEAFF

D gene: -
V gene: TRBV9
J gene: TRBJ1-2
clone size: once
CDR3 DNA: TGTGCCAGCAGCGAGACAGTTAACTATGGCTACACCTTC
CDR3 protein: CASSETVNYGYTF

D gene: -
V gene: TRBV9
J gene: TRBJ1-3
clone size: -
CDR3 DNA: TGTGCAGAGGGGCGGGCGGGCGCAAACACCATATATTTT
CDR3 protein: CAEGRAGANTIYF

D gene: TRBD2
V gene: TRBV3-1/TRBV3-2
J gene: TRBJ2-1
clone size: -
CDR3 DNA: TGTGCCAGCAGCCTCCCTAGCGGGCCCTACAATGAGCAGTTCTTC
CDR3 protein: CASSLPSGPYNEQFF

D gene: TRBD1
V gene: TRBV4-1
J gene: TRBJ1-4
clone size: -
CDR3 DNA: TGCGCCAGCAGCCAATCTCTCGCCCTCAGGGGGCGAGTTGAAAAACTGTTTTTT
CDR3 protein: CASSQSLALRGRVEKLFF

D gene: TRBD1
V gene: TRBV9
J gene: TRBJ2-3
clone size: -
CDR3 DNA: TGTGCCAGCAGCGTAGGAGGGACAGCTACGCAGTATTTT
CDR3 protein: CASSVGGTATQYF

D gene: -
V gene: TRBV5-6
J gene: TRBJ1-5
clone size: -
CDR3 DNA: TGTGCCAGCAGCTTGGGGGGGGATCAGCCCCAGCATTTT
CDR3 protein: CASSLGGDQPQHF

D gene: -
V gene: TRBV5-1
J gene: TRBJ2-7
clone size: -
CDR3 DNA: TGCGCCAGCAGCTTGGTTCAGGGGCCCGACTACGAGCAGTACTTC
CDR3 protein: CASSLVQGPDYEQYF

D gene: -
V gene: TRBV18
J gene: TRBJ2-3
clone size: -
CDR3 DNA: TGTGCCAGCTCACCACCAAACAGGTTCACCCAAGGAGATACGCAGTATTTT
CDR3 protein: CASSPPNRFTQGDTQYF

D gene: -
V gene: TRBV5-6
J gene: TRBJ2-3
clone size: -
CDR3 DNA: TGTGCCAGCACCACCACGGGGGATAGCACAGATACGCAGTATTTT
CDR3 protein: CASTTTGDSTDTQYF

D gene: -
V gene: TRBV30
J gene: TRBJ1-1
clone size: -
CDR3 DNA: TGTGCCTGGAGTGTACCGGTACTTACTGAAGCTTTCTTT
CDR3 protein: CAWSVPVLTEAFF

D gene: -
V gene: TRBV12-3/TRBV12-4
J gene: TRBJ1-5
clone size: -
CDR3 DNA: TGTGCCAGCAGGAAGCAGGGAGGCCAGCCCCAGCATTTT
CDR3 protein: CASRKQGGQPQHF

D gene: -
V gene: TRBV11-2
J gene: TRBJ1-3
clone size: -
CDR3 DNA: TGTGCCAGCAGCTTAGTCGGGCGGCTCTCTGGAAACACCATATATTTT
CDR3 protein: CASSLVGRLSGNTIYF

D gene: TRBD1
V gene: TRBV18
J gene: TRBJ2-7
clone size: -
CDR3 DNA: TGTGCCAGCTCACCACGAAGGACAGGGGGCGACGAGCAGTACTTC
CDR3 protein: CASSPRRTGGDEQYF

D gene: -
V gene: TRBV7-2
J gene: TRBJ1-2
clone size: few
CDR3 DNA: TGTGCCAGCAGCTTAGCCCCAGGCGTGAACTATGGCTACACCTTC
CDR3 protein: CASSLAPGVNYGYTF

D gene: TRBD2
V gene: TRBV6-5
J gene: TRBJ2-7
clone size: -
CDR3 DNA: TGTGCCAGCACCCCCGGGGGGGCGCGTCCCTACGAGCAGTACTTC
CDR3 protein: CASTPGGARPYEQYF

D gene: -
V gene: TRBV5-5
J gene: TRBJ2-7
clone size: -
CDR3 DNA: TGTGCCAGCAGCTTGACCGAACAGGGCGCGTACGAGCAGTACTTC
CDR3 protein: CASSLTEQGAYEQYF

D gene: -
V gene: TRBV4-1
J gene: TRBJ2-7
clone size: -
CDR3 DNA: TGCGCCAGCAGCCAAGACAGGGTTGAATACGAGCAGTACTTC
CDR3 protein: CASSQDRVEYEQYF

D gene: -
V gene: TRBV12-5
J gene: TRBJ2-5
clone size: -
CDR3 DNA: TGTGCTAGTGGTTTGGGTTCAGGAGAGACCCAGTACTTC
CDR3 protein: CASGLGSGETQYF

D gene: -
V gene: TRBV14
J gene: TRBJ1-4
clone size: -
CDR3 DNA: TGTGCCAGCAGCCCCCCGGAGGGTAATGAAAAACTGTTTTTT
CDR3 protein: CASSPPEGNEKLFF

D gene: TRBD2
V gene: TRBV30
J gene: TRBJ2-5
clone size: -
CDR3 DNA: TGTGCCTGGACATCCGGGAGGCTTCGGGAGACCCAGTACTTC
CDR3 protein: CAWTSGRLRETQYF

D gene: -
V gene: TRBV7-2
J gene: TRBJ2-7
clone size: -
CDR3 DNA: TGTGCCAGCAGCCCCCCGGGTAGGGGAGAACGAGGGCAGTACTTC
CDR3 protein: CASSPPGRGERGQYF

D gene: TRBD2
V gene: TRBV4-2
J gene: TRBJ2-7
clone size: -
CDR3 DNA: TGTGCCAGCAGCCAGGGGGAGGGCGACTACGAGCAGTACTTC
CDR3 protein: CASSQGEGDYEQYF

D gene: -
V gene: TRBV10-3
J gene: TRBJ2-3
clone size: -
CDR3 DNA: TGTGCCATCAGTGAACAAGCAGATACGCAGTATTTT
CDR3 protein: CAISEQADTQYF

D gene: TRBD1
V gene: TRBV29-1
J gene: TRBJ2-3
clone size: -
CDR3 DNA: TGCAGCGTTGTGGGGGACAGGGGATTCACAGATACGCAGTATTTT
CDR3 protein: CSVVGDRGFTDTQYF

D gene: -
V gene: TRBV6-2/TRBV6-3
J gene: TRBJ2-1
clone size: -
CDR3 DNA: TGTGCCAGCACCCCGGGACTTTACAATGAGCAGTTCTTC
CDR3 protein: CASTPGLYNEQFF

D gene: TRBD1
V gene: TRBV6-6
J gene: TRBJ2-7
clone size: -
CDR3 DNA: TGTGCCAGTACCCTAGGGACAGGGGCCTACGAGCAGTACTTC
CDR3 protein: CASTLGTGAYEQYF

D gene: -
V gene: TRBV2
J gene: TRBJ1-3
clone size: -
CDR3 DNA: TGTGCCAGCAGTGGAGCTCGGGACACCATATATTTT
CDR3 protein: CASSGARDTIYF

D gene: TRBD1
V gene: TRBV3-1/TRBV3-2
J gene: TRBJ1-4
clone size: -
CDR3 DNA: TGTGCCAGCAGCCAAGTGCAGGGGGCTAATGAAAAACTGTTTTTT
CDR3 protein: CASSQVQGANEKLFF

D gene: TRBD2
V gene: TRBV4-2
J gene: TRBJ2-7
clone size: once
CDR3 DNA: TGTGCCAGCAGCCAAGACCCCGGGCTAGCGGGAGGAGGCCCCTACGAGCAGTACTTC
CDR3 protein: CASSQDPGLAGGGPYEQYF

D gene: -
V gene: TRBV28
J gene: TRBJ1-2
clone size: few
CDR3 DNA: TGTGCCAGCAACGTCCTAGGCAGAAACTATGGCTACACCTTC
CDR3 protein: CASNVLGRNYGYTF

D gene: TRBD1
V gene: TRBV4-3
J gene: TRBJ2-2
clone size: -
CDR3 DNA: TGCGCCAGCAGCAAAAAAACAGGGGGCACCGGGGAGCTGTTTTTT
CDR3 protein: CASSKKTGGTGELFF

D gene: TRBD2
V gene: TRBV2
J gene: TRBJ2-7
clone size: -
CDR3 DNA: TGTGCCAGCAGTGAATCTAGCGGGAGGTTTTACGAGCAGTACTTC
CDR3 protein: CASSESSGRFYEQYF

D gene: -
V gene: TRBV3-1/TRBV3-2
J gene: TRBJ1-1
clone size: -
CDR3 DNA: TGTGCCAGCAGCCAAGTGGGGGGCACTGAAGCTTTCTTT
CDR3 protein: CASSQVGGTEAFF

D gene: -
V gene: TRBV18
J gene: TRBJ2-7
clone size: -
CDR3 DNA: TGTGCCAGCTCACCAGACCAATGGGTTGACGAGCAGTACTTC
CDR3 protein: CASSPDQWVDEQYF

D gene: TRBD1
V gene: TRBV11-3
J gene: TRBJ2-7
clone size: few
CDR3 DNA: TGTGCCAGCAGCTTACTAGGGACAGGGGGGAGGTACGAGCAGTACTTC
CDR3 protein: CASSLLGTGGRYEQYF

D gene: TRBD1
V gene: TRBV2
J gene: TRBJ2-5
clone size: few
CDR3 DNA: TGTGCCAGCAGTGTCTTCAGGGGGCTCGAGACCCAGTACTTC
CDR3 protein: CASSVFRGLETQYF

D gene: TRBD1
V gene: TRBV7-2
J gene: TRBJ2-7
clone size: -
CDR3 DNA: TGTGCCAGCAGCTTTGCCGGACAGGCGGAGCAGTACTTC
CDR3 protein: CASSFAGQAEQYF

D gene: -
V gene: TRBV13
J gene: TRBJ2-7
clone size: -
CDR3 DNA: TGTGCCAGCAGCTTAGGCCTCACGGATGTCGACTACGAGCAGTACTTC
CDR3 protein: CASSLGLTDVDYEQYF

D gene: -
V gene: TRBV19
J gene: TRBJ2-5
clone size: once
CDR3 DNA: TGTGCCAGTACCCTAGGGAGGACACAACAAGAGACCCAGTACTTC
CDR3 protein: CASTLGRTQQETQYF

D gene: TRBD1
V gene: TRBV30
J gene: TRBJ1-3
clone size: -
CDR3 DNA: TGTGCCTGGAGTCTACAGGGGGCGGGAAACACCATATATTTT
CDR3 protein: CAWSLQGAGNTIYF

D gene: -
V gene: TRBV27
J gene: TRBJ2-6
clone size: -
CDR3 DNA: TGTGCCAGCATGCAATCTGGGGCCAACGTCCTGACTTTC
CDR3 protein: CASMQSGANVLTF

D gene: -
V gene: TRBV27
J gene: TRBJ1-2
clone size: -
CDR3 DNA: TGTGCCAGCAGTCCTTCTCCGGGGCATGGCTACACCTTC
CDR3 protein: CASSPSPGHGYTF

D gene: -
V gene: TRBV23-1
J gene: TRBJ1-2
clone size: -
CDR3 DNA: TGCGCCAGCAGGGACGGCTATGGCTACACCTTC
CDR3 protein: CASRDGYGYTF